Listed below are T cell receptor beta chains from one sample, sequenced in a study of OX40 agonist ivuxolimab in advanced cancers. Profiled with immunoSEQ multiplex PCR; TCRdb holds only in-frame clones, not every one. In the table there are 60,000 to 80,000 clones, 86% of which are singletons. This sample comprised CD4+ or CD8+ T cells sorted from blood, obtained in a trial of the OX40 agonist ivuxolimab. The source is an adult with an advanced solid tumor such as melanoma, head and neck, liver or kidney cancer. Both conserved end residues are part of each CDR3. Each record gives: D gene, clone size, V gene, J gene, CDR3 protein, CDR3 DNA. The D gene is left open where the match is weak. Rows may omit the clone size; those that give it use once, few, many or a size class.

>TRBD1|.|TRBV2|TRBJ1-1
CASSDGATGGRAFF
TGTGCCAGCAGTGATGGGGCGACAGGGGGAAGGGCTTTCTTT
>.|once|TRBV30|TRBJ1-1
CGWGQGTEAFF
TGTGGCTGGGGTCAGGGGACTGAAGCTTTCTTT
>TRBD1|.|TRBV30|TRBJ2-5
CAWSPGQGQETQYF
TGTGCCTGGAGCCCGGGACAGGGACAAGAGACCCAGTACTTC
>.|.|TRBV20-1|TRBJ2-1
CSANGQNEQFF
TGCAGTGCAAATGGACAAAATGAGCAGTTCTTC
>TRBD2|.|TRBV11-3|TRBJ2-7
CASSPVSGRTEPYEQYF
TGTGCCAGCAGCCCCGTGAGCGGGAGGACAGAGCCCTACGAGCAGTACTTC
>.|.|TRBV27|TRBJ1-6
CASSRDPRDLYNSPLHF
TGTGCCAGCAGCCGTGATCCGCGGGACCTCTATAATTCACCCCTCCACTTT
>.|.|TRBV5-6|TRBJ1-5
CASSLGENQPQHF
TGTGCCAGCAGTCTGGGGGAAAATCAGCCCCAGCATTTT
>.|.|TRBV9|TRBJ1-6
CASSVEPSLNSPLHF
TGTGCCAGCAGCGTAGAGCCGAGTCTAAATTCACCCCTCCACTTT
>.|.|TRBV20-1|TRBJ1-6
CSASVSSALHF
TGCAGTGCTAGCGTTTCCTCGGCCCTCCACTTT
>TRBD1|.|TRBV4-3|TRBJ1-6
CASSQAGGGLYNSPLHF
TGCGCCAGCAGCCAAGCGGGAGGGGGCCTCTATAATTCACCCCTCCACTTT
>TRBD1|.|TRBV6-6|TRBJ1-2
CASSLPDRASGYTF
TGTGCCAGCAGCCTCCCCGACAGGGCTTCTGGCTACACCTTC
>TRBD1|.|TRBV7-9|TRBJ1-2
CASSFPTGGPNGYTF
TGTGCCAGCAGCTTTCCGACAGGGGGCCCGAATGGCTACACCTTC
>.|.|TRBV7-9|TRBJ1-3
CASSEGTHSGNTIYF
TGTGCCAGCAGCGAGGGAACACACTCTGGAAACACCATATATTTT
>.|.|TRBV7-3|TRBJ2-7
CASSLDSTAGTYEQYF
TGTGCCAGCAGCCTAGACTCGACAGCCGGTACCTACGAGCAGTACTTC
>.|.|TRBV5-1|TRBJ1-2
CASSLPNYGYTF
TGCGCCAGCAGCCTTCCTAACTATGGCTACACCTTC
>.|once|TRBV2|TRBJ1-4
CASTDRDVATNEKLFF
TGTGCCAGCACGGATCGGGACGTTGCAACTAATGAAAAACTGTTTTTT
>.|.|TRBV19|TRBJ2-2
CASSALVRELFF
TGTGCCAGTAGTGCGTTGGTGCGGGAGCTGTTTTTT
>.|.|TRBV12-5|TRBJ1-2
CASGSPSVPRTF
TGTGCTAGTGGTTCCCCATCAGTTCCTAGGACCTTC
>.|.|TRBV15|TRBJ2-1
CATSRDGWDEQFF
TGTGCCACCAGCAGAGATGGCTGGGATGAGCAGTTCTTC
>TRBD1|.|TRBV2|TRBJ1-1
CASNGQGGTEAFF
TGTGCCAGCAACGGACAGGGGGGCACTGAAGCTTTCTTT
>.|.|TRBV27|TRBJ1-6
CASSFKWGLTYNSPLHF
TGTGCCAGCAGTTTTAAATGGGGGCTGACGTATAATTCACCCCTCCACTTT
>.|.|TRBV6-1|TRBJ2-1
CASSEEQGSYNEQFF
TGTGCCAGCAGTGAAGAACAGGGATCCTACAATGAGCAGTTCTTC
>TRBD1|.|TRBV5-5|TRBJ1-6
CASSRTGVDNSPLHF
TGTGCCAGCAGCCGGACAGGGGTCGATAATTCACCCCTCCACTTT
>.|few|TRBV7-2|TRBJ2-7
CASSGQGSEQYF
TGTGCCAGCAGCGGCCAAGGGAGCGAGCAGTACTTC
>.|.|TRBV6-6|TRBJ2-3
CASSYPAGTDTQYF
TGTGCCAGCAGTTACCCCGCAGGCACAGATACGCAGTATTTT
>TRBD1|.|TRBV5-1|TRBJ1-2
CASSLVGTGYGYTF
TGCGCCAGCAGCTTGGTAGGGACAGGCTATGGCTACACCTTC
>.|.|TRBV7-2|TRBJ1-1
CASSLGTAMNTEAFF
TGTGCCAGCAGCTTAGGGACAGCTATGAACACTGAAGCTTTCTTT
>.|.|TRBV5-4|TRBJ1-2
CASSLDTGYTF
TGTGCCAGCAGCCTTGATACTGGCTACACCTTC
>TRBD1|few|TRBV7-9|TRBJ1-6
CASSTTGYDSPLHF
TGTGCCAGCAGCACGACAGGGTATGATTCACCCCTCCACTTT
>.|.|TRBV18|TRBJ1-1
CASSPGRENTEAFF
TGTGCCAGCTCACCCGGAAGGGAGAACACTGAAGCTTTCTTT
>TRBD2|.|TRBV19|TRBJ2-1
CASSRTSNEQFF
TGTGCCAGTAGTCGGACTAGCAATGAGCAGTTCTTC
>.|.|TRBV11-2|TRBJ1-6
CASSLRAAEDPLHF
TGTGCCAGCAGCTTACGGGCTGCAGAGGACCCCCTCCACTTT
>.|.|TRBV5-6|TRBJ2-6
CASSLEAGANVLTF
TGTGCCAGCAGCTTGGAGGCGGGGGCCAACGTCCTGACTTTC
>TRBD1|.|TRBV30|TRBJ2-2
CAWTSGQGVAGELFF
TGTGCCTGGACCTCGGGACAGGGGGTCGCCGGGGAGCTGTTTTTT
>.|.|TRBV18|TRBJ1-3
CASSPEDTIYF
TGTGCCAGCTCGCCCGAAGACACCATATATTTT
>.|.|TRBV11-1|TRBJ2-7
CASSFGLASYEQYF
TGTGCCAGCAGCTTCGGGCTGGCCTCCTACGAGCAGTACTTC
>.|.|TRBV27|TRBJ1-6
CASGGGGRTYNSPLHF
TGTGCCAGCGGAGGGGGGGGGAGAACCTATAATTCACCCCTCCACTTT
>.|.|TRBV6-6|TRBJ1-1
CASSETSPNTEAFF
TGTGCCAGCAGCGAAACAAGCCCGAACACTGAAGCTTTCTTT
>.|.|TRBV6-5|TRBJ2-3
CASSSRGHTDTQYF
TGTGCCAGCAGTTCCCGGGGACACACAGATACGCAGTATTTT
>.|.|TRBV18|TRBJ1-2
CASSSQTTNYGYTF
TGTGCCAGCTCGTCACAGACTACTAACTATGGCTACACCTTC
>.|.|TRBV7-2|TRBJ1-5
CASSDPGGQPQHF
TGTGCCAGCAGCGACCCTGGGGGTCAGCCCCAGCATTTT
>.|.|TRBV28|TRBJ1-5
CATLDYGTRDNQPQHF
TGTGCCACCCTTGATTACGGGACAAGGGACAATCAGCCCCAGCATTTT
>.|.|TRBV11-3|TRBJ1-3
CASSLGQSGNTIYF
TGTGCCAGCAGCTTAGGACAGTCTGGAAACACCATATATTTT
>.|.|TRBV30|TRBJ1-1
CAWSSFNTEAFF
TGTGCCTGGAGTAGCTTTAACACTGAAGCTTTCTTT